This is a list of T cell receptor beta chains from one sample in a study of identical twins. TCRdb called the 5' RACE reads again in MiXCR, with one record for every CDR3 protein. The sample includes 1.5 million to 2 million distinct CDR3 sequences, around 29% of them seen just once. The sequenced sample consisted of cord blood. The receptors originated from a newborn girl in good health. The CDR3 runs from the conserved cysteine through the conserved F or W. The order of the fields is D gene, clone size, V gene, J gene, CDR3 protein, CDR3 DNA. A D gene is named only where the DNA matches it firmly. Where a row states a size, it is once, few, many or the class of an expanded clone; other rows omit it.

TRBD1	-	TRBV6-6	TRBJ2-2	CASSSQGQLNTGELFF	TGTGCCAGCAGTTCCCAGGGACAGCTAAACACCGGGGAGCTGTTTTTT
TRBD2	-	TRBV11-2	TRBJ2-3	CASSRKTGLAGGHFLTDTQYF	TGTGCCAGCAGCCGAAAAACCGGACTAGCGGGGGGGCACTTTCTCACAGATACGCAGTATTTT
-	-	TRBV14	TRBJ2-5	CASSQGLRLVEETQYF	TGTGCCAGCAGCCAAGGACTAAGACTAGTAGAAGAGACCCAGTACTTC
-	-	TRBV6-5	TRBJ2-4	CASSQGVYNEQYF	TGTGCCAGCAGTCAGGGTGTTTACAATGAGCAGTACTTC
-	few	TRBV11-2	TRBJ2-7	CASSPLYTYEQYF	TGTGCCAGCAGCCCCCTTTACACCTACGAGCAGTACTTC
TRBD2	few	TRBV10-3	TRBJ2-3	CAISESEERREWETQYF	TGTGCCATCAGTGAGTCGGAGGAGCGGCGGGAGTGGGAGACGCAGTATTTT
TRBD1	-	TRBV20-1	TRBJ2-7	CSASVGGTGRYEQYF	TGCAGTGCTAGTGTTGGCGGGACAGGGAGGTACGAGCAGTACTTC
-	few	TRBV18	TRBJ2-7	CASSTATYEQYF	TGTGCCAGCTCAACAGCGACCTACGAGCAGTACTTC
-	-	TRBV27	TRBJ2-7	CASSLCRHTRSYEQYF	TGTGCCAGCAGTTTATGTCGACACACCCGCTCCTACGAGCAGTACTTC
TRBD2	many	TRBV3-1	TRBJ2-1	CASSQDSSSGSYNEQFF	TGTGCCAGCAGCCAAGATTCATCTAGCGGTTCCTACAATGAGCAGTTCTTC
-	many	TRBV11-2	TRBJ1-2	CASSPRGGGYGYTF	TGTGCCAGCAGCCCCCGAGGGGGGGGCTATGGCTACACCTTC
TRBD2	-	TRBV5-5	TRBJ2-5	CASSPLAGGGIETQYF	TGTGCCAGCAGCCCCCTAGCGGGGGGCGGGATAGAGACCCAGTACTTC
-	many	TRBV6-5	TRBJ2-7	CASSYSRKTYEQYF	TGTGCCAGCAGTTACTCGCGCAAAACCTACGAGCAGTACTTC
TRBD2	many	TRBV29-1	TRBJ2-5	CSELAGETQYF	TGCAGCGAGCTAGCGGGAGAGACCCAGTACTTC
-	-	TRBV3-1	TRBJ2-3	CASSHLSGADTQYF	TGTGCCAGCAGCCATCTTAGCGGCGCAGATACGCAGTATTTT
-	-	TRBV28	TRBJ1-1	CASSLSYLGRLNTEAFF	TGTGCCAGCAGTTTATCTTACTTGGGACGGCTAAACACTGAAGCTTTCTTT
-	-	TRBV12-3/TRBV12-4	TRBJ1-5	CASSFLQGNQPQHF	TGTGCCAGCAGTTTCTTACAGGGCAATCAGCCCCAGCATTTT
TRBD2	-	TRBV7-8	TRBJ2-5	CASLLGTSGKTQYF	TGTGCCAGCCTGTTAGGGACTAGCGGAAAGACCCAGTACTTC
TRBD1	-	TRBV7-2	TRBJ1-1	CASTKPGTGGTEAFF	TGTGCCAGCACCAAACCAGGGACAGGGGGTACTGAAGCTTTCTTT
-	few	TRBV20-1	TRBJ1-2	CSAAAGQGGYGYTF	TGCAGTGCCGCAGCGGGGCAGGGCGGCTATGGCTACACCTTC
-	-	TRBV5-1	TRBJ1-6	CASSGRGIYNSPLHF	TGCGCCAGCAGCGGGCGGGGAATCTATAATTCACCCCTCCACTTT
TRBD1	-	TRBV4-2	TRBJ1-2	CASSQWTGAIANYGYTF	TGTGCCAGCAGCCAGTGGACAGGGGCGATAGCTAACTATGGCTACACCTTC
-	many	TRBV10-3	TRBJ2-3	CAISERLTLNTDTQYF	TGTGCCATCAGTGAGCGACTAACCCTTAACACAGATACGCAGTATTTT
-	-	TRBV20-1	TRBJ2-7	CSEAGDTYNEQYF	TGCAGTGAGGCGGGGGACACCTACAATGAGCAGTACTTC
-	few	TRBV27	TRBJ1-2	CASSFGGNRGYTF	TGTGCCAGCAGTTTTGGCGGGAATCGAGGCTACACCTTC
-	once	TRBV4-2	TRBJ1-3	CASSQSDWTSGNTIYF	TGTGCCAGCAGCCAATCCGACTGGACCTCTGGAAACACCATATATTTT
TRBD1	many	TRBV5-1	TRBJ2-7	CASARDSSYEQYF	TGCGCCAGCGCAAGGGACAGCTCCTACGAGCAGTACTTC
TRBD1	-	TRBV5-1	TRBJ1-2	CASSLDSDRGGHGYTF	TGCGCCAGCAGCTTGGATTCCGACAGGGGAGGTCATGGCTACACCTTC
TRBD1	-	TRBV29-1	TRBJ1-1	CSVGRTGNQAFF	TGCAGCGTTGGGCGGACAGGGAACCAAGCTTTCTTT
TRBD2	few	TRBV5-1	TRBJ2-7	CASSPGGGTLYEQYF	TGCGCCAGCAGCCCAGGCGGGGGGACCCTCTACGAGCAGTACTTC
TRBD1	few	TRBV2	TRBJ2-7	CASSLRGQVSYEQYF	TGTGCCAGCTCTCTAAGGGGACAGGTCAGCTACGAGCAGTACTTC
TRBD1	few	TRBV20-1	TRBJ1-2	CSASGDRANYGYTF	TGCAGTGCCAGTGGGGACAGGGCTAACTATGGCTACACCTTC